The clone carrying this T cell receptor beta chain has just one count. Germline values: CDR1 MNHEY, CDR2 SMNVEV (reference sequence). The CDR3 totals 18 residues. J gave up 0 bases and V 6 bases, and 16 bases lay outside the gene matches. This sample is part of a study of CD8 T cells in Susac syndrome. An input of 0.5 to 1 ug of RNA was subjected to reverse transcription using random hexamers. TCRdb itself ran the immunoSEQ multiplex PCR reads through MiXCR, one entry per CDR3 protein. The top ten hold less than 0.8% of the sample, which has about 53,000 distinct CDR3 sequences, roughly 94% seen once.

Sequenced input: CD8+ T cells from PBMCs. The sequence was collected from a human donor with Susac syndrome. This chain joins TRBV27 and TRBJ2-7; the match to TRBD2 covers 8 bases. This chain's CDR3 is CASRVRLTGLASSYEQYF. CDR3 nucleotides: TGTGCCAGCAGAGTCCGCCTCACCGGACTAGCTTCCTCCTACGAGCAGTACTTC.